This entry lists 18 T cell receptor beta chains sequenced from one sample in a study of blood T cell repertoires in COVID-19. Only in-frame clones appear in the TCRdb table, and some are missing; sequencing was by immunoSEQ multiplex PCR. The sample holds roughly 340,000 clones, roughly 90% seen once. Sequencing used peripheral blood. The receptor source for this set is a woman in her thirties with COVID-19, enrolled during active disease.

CDR3 amino acids: CASSGTQSYNSPLHF. CDR3 bases: TGTGCCAGCAGCGGGACTCAGTCCTATAATTCACCCCTCCACTTT. The V call is TRBV7-2, the J call TRBJ1-6; a weak D match, TRBD1 (5 bases). Deletions cut 5 bases from V and 1 base from J, with 9 bases between. There are 15 residues in the CDR3. CDR1 and CDR2 from the germline V gene are SGHTA and FQGNSA.

The chain carries TRBV6-5 and TRBJ2-1; D is perhaps TRBD1 (6 bases). This CDR3 is 14 amino acids long. Looked up from germline, CDR1 is MNHEY and CDR2 is SVGAGI. V was shortened by 0 bases and J by 8 bases, with 11 bases between the two germline ends. The CDR3 nucleotides are TGTGCCAGCAGTTACTCGGCCAGGGGAGATGAGCAGTTCTTC. As protein: CASSYSARGDEQFF.

This clone has only one observation. The V gene is TRBV28, the J gene TRBJ1-1; no clear D gene. Germline V gene sequence: CDR1 MDHEN, CDR2 SYDVKM. This CDR3 comprises 15 residues. The V and J ends lost 9 bases and 4 bases respectively, with 21 bases between them. The CDR3 here is CASTVSRRAVTEAFF. CDR3 in DNA: TGTGCCAGTACTGTTAGTAGGAGGGCGGTCACTGAAGCTTTCTTT.

V usage is TRBV9 and J usage is TRBJ2-7; 7 nucleotides match TRBD1. The CDR3 has 15 amino acids. The V and J ends lost 0 bases and 3 bases, in that order; junction bases with no gene match: 6. The germline gives CDR1 SGDLS, CDR2 YYNGEE. The CDR3: CASSVGQGVNYEQYF. The CDR3 DNA sequence: TGTGCCAGCAGCGTAGGGCAGGGGGTGAACTACGAGCAGTACTTC.

This sequence joins TRBV28 and TRBJ2-3; TRBD2 aligns across 9 bases. The V segment lost 6 bases and the J segment 3 bases; nucleotides outside the gene matches: 13. The CDR3 is 17 amino acids. Germline CDR1 is MDHEN and CDR2 is SYDVKM. In DNA form, the CDR3 reads TGTGCCAGCAGCTCTGAACCGGGACTAGCTGGTACAGATACGCAGTATTTT. Protein sequence: CASSSEPGLAGTDTQYF.

V gene TRBV4-1 combines with J gene TRBJ1-1; D might be TRBD1 (5 bases). This CDR3 has 14 residues. Trimming left V 4 bases short and J 6 bases short, with 15 bases between. The V gene's germline CDR1 is MGHRA and CDR2 YSYEKL. CDR3 protein: CASSPALRAPEAFF. The CDR3 DNA reads TGCGCCAGCAGCCCAGCACTCAGGGCCCCTGAAGCTTTCTTT.

The chain is built from TRBV2 and TRBJ2-7, with D possibly matching TRBD1 (5 bases). CDR3 length: 16 amino acids. Looked up from germline, CDR1 is SNHLY and CDR2 is FYNNEI. V lost 5 bases to trimming and J lost 6 bases, with 23 bases between them. In nucleotides, the CDR3 is TGTGCCAGCAGTTTTCGCAGGGCCCAAGCTACTACCGAGCAGTACTTC. Translation gives CASSFRRAQATTEQYF.

The CDR3 DNA follows: TGTGCCAGTAGTATCGCGGCTTTCGAGGCCTACGAGCAGTACTTC. Its protein product is CASSIAAFEAYEQYF. The J gene is TRBJ2-7, the V gene TRBV19; D gene uncertain. The V gene's germline CDR1 is LNHDA and CDR2 SQIVND (reference sequence). Trimming took 3 bases from V and 2 from J, leaving 14 bases between them. The CDR3 has 15 amino acids.

The V and J genes are TRBV2 and TRBJ2-2; D uncertain. The CDR3 totals 14 residues. Looked up from germline, CDR1 is SNHLY and CDR2 is FYNNEI. V lost 8 bases to trimming and J lost 4 bases, with 14 bases between them. CDR3 DNA: TGTGCCAGCCTTCGTACTGAGGCCACCGGGGAGCTGTTTTTT. Residues: CASLRTEATGELFF.

The V and J genes are TRBV12-5 and TRBJ2-1; TRBD1 might be the D (6 bases). The CDR3 runs to 15 residues. Trimming removed 1 base from V and 7 bases from J, with 14 bases in between. Germline V CDR1 and CDR2: LGHNT, FRNRAP. The CDR3 region is CASGLDRVARNEQFF. CDR3 in DNA: TGTGCTAGTGGTTTGGACAGGGTAGCCCGTAATGAGCAGTTCTTC.

The chain has TRBV7-2 and TRBJ1-2; D perhaps matches TRBD1 (6 bases). Germline values: CDR1 SGHTA, CDR2 FQGNSA. This CDR3 is 16 amino acids long. V lost 1 base and J 1 base, leaving 13 bases between the germline ends. The CDR3 loop is CASSLGGGLNNYGYTF. The CDR3 nucleotides are TGTGCCAGCAGCTTAGGGGGGGGCCTAAATAACTATGGCTACACCTTC.

V usage is TRBV6-5 and J usage is TRBJ2-5; no reliable D call. V shed 6 bases and J shed 1 base, with 15 bases lying between them. Germline-derived CDR1 and CDR2 are MNHEY and SVGAGI. This CDR3 is built from 15 residues. The CDR3 bases are TGTGCCAGCAGCCGAACCCGCGGAATCCAAGAGACCCAGTACTTC. Protein product: CASSRTRGIQETQYF.

This sequence joins TRBV5-5 and TRBJ2-7; TRBD1 aligns across 9 bases. V shed 8 bases and J 6 bases; nucleotides not matched to a gene: 12. The CDR3 contains 14 residues. Germline V gene data show CDR1 as SGHKS and CDR2 as YYEKEE (reference sequence). The CDR3, as DNA: TGTGCCAGTTGTACAGGGGGCTTTGGGGGCGAGCAGTACTTC. Its translation: CASCTGGFGGEQYF.

The genes are TRBV18 and TRBJ2-1; 8 bases align to TRBD2. Germline V CDR1 and CDR2: KGHSH, LQKENI. V dropped 6 bases and J dropped 7; count of bases not matched to a gene: 11. This CDR3 has 15 amino acids. CDR3 protein: CASSSSGSRENEQFF. In DNA, the CDR3 is TGTGCCAGCTCTTCCAGCGGGAGCCGGGAGAATGAGCAGTTCTTC.

Only one count was recorded for this clone. The chain combines TRBV3-1 (or the pseudogene TRBV3-2) with TRBJ2-5; 9 nucleotides agree with TRBD2. V lost 2 bases to trimming and J lost 2 bases; unmatched junction nucleotides: 18. CDR1 is LGHDT and CDR2 is YNNKEL in the germline V gene (reference sequence). The CDR3 has 20 residues. CDR3 DNA: TGTGCCAGCAGCCAATATAGACTAGCGGCCACCTTAGAAATACAAGAGACCCAGTACTTC. Protein: CASSQYRLAATLEIQETQYF.

This rearrangement joins TRBV15 to TRBJ1-6; D is uncertain. Trimming shortened V by 1 base and J by 8 bases, and 15 bases separated the two germline ends. Looked up from germline, CDR1 is LNHNV and CDR2 is YYDKDF (reference sequence). CDR3 length: 16 residues. CDR3 region: CATSRVPGTVDSPLHF. The CDR3 nucleotides are TGTGCCACCAGCAGAGTCCCAGGAACGGTTGATTCACCCCTCCACTTT. The variable domain in full, completed from reference TRBV15 and TRBJ1-6, reads DAMVIQNPRYQVTQFGKPVTLSCSQTLNHNVMYWYQQKSSQAPKLLFHYYDKDFNNEADTPDNFQSRRPNTSFCFLDIRSPGLGDTAMYLCATSRVPGTVDSPLHFGNGTRLTVT.

This clone was seen more than once but under ten times. Since no conserved phenylalanine or tryptophan closes the CDR3, a read error is the likely cause. No DNA is shown, since the ends of the CDR3 on it are uncertain; the CDR3 is the one TCRdb lists. The CDR3 sequence is CASVPTGPSL. V and J are TRBV21-1 and TRBJ2-3; TRBD1 was called by the table and not checked on the DNA. TRBV21-1 is annotated as a pseudogene. Counting both end residues, the CDR3 totals 10 amino acids.

The chain is built from TRBV15 and TRBJ2-5, with TRBD2 as a possible D gene (5 bases). The CDR3 sequence is 13 residues long. Germline-derived CDR1 and CDR2 are LNHNV and YYDKDF (reference sequence). The V and J ends lost 3 bases and 9 bases respectively, with 14 bases between them. The CDR3 is CATSRFEEAAQYF. The CDR3 DNA reads TGTGCCACCAGCAGGTTCGAGGAGGCGGCCCAGTACTTC.